The 22 T cell receptor beta chains given below trace back to one sample, sequenced in a study of beta chain features in type 1 diabetes. Overall study results and limits: Moderate but significant shortening of TCRB CDR3s was recorded in all four CD4+ subsets from Type 1 diabetes patients.

cDNA synthesis used the whole RNA isolate, giving expressed TCRB sequences. Some clones are missing from TCRdb's copy, which holds only in-frame ones; the method was immunoSEQ multiplex PCR. The profile shows 160,000 or so clones, about 8.3% of them singletons. Which antigens these TCRs recognize remains unknown. Sequencing used central memory CD4+ T cells from blood. The receptors derive from a woman aged 18-29 years with type 1 diabetes.

This clone was seen at least ten times. The DNA of the CDR3 is TGTGCCAGCAGCTTATTTAGCGGGAGTGGGGGAGAGACCCAGTACTTC. Its translation is CASSLFSGSGGETQYF. The genes are TRBV7-2 and TRBJ2-5, with 9 bases fitting TRBD2. CDR1 and CDR2 (germline): SGHTA, FQGNSA. V was pared by 2 bases and J by 4 bases, with 8 bases of the junction left unmatched. The length of the CDR3 is 16 residues.

The J gene is TRBJ2-1, the V gene TRBV7-2; 7 bases fit TRBD1. The V segment lost 5 bases and the J segment 6 bases; nucleotides outside the gene matches: 4. Germline V gene data show CDR1 as SGHTA and CDR2 as FQGNSA. CDR3 length: 13 amino acids. This CDR3 is CASSDDRVNEQFF. CDR3 DNA: TGTGCCAGCAGCGACGACAGGGTCAATGAGCAGTTCTTC.

This clone was detected many times. The CDR3 DNA is TGTGCCAGCAGCTCATCCTCTGAGGGCGAGCAGTACTTC. Translated: CASSSSSEGEQYF. V and J are TRBV11-2 and TRBJ2-7, with D perhaps matching TRBD2 (5 bases). Trimming stripped 4 bases from V and 6 bases from J, with 13 bases between. CDR1 is SGHAT and CDR2 is FQNNGV in the germline V gene. This CDR3 contains 13 residues.

CDR3 residues: CASSLAAGTGDLVYGYTF. CDR3 nucleotides: TGTGCCAGCAGTTTGGCCGCTGGGACAGGGGATTTAGTCTATGGCTACACCTTC. V usage is TRBV27 and J usage is TRBJ1-2; 10 bases map to TRBD1. Germline values: CDR1 MNHEY, CDR2 SMNVEV (reference sequence). Trimming removed 3 bases from V and 4 bases from J; junction bases left unmatched: 14. This CDR3 region has 18 residues.

This clone was picked up a small number of times. The chain combines TRBV19 with TRBJ2-5; TRBD2 is a possible D gene (6 bases). The CDR3 length is 14 residues. Germline assignment: CDR1 LNHDA and CDR2 SQIVND (reference sequence). The ends were cut back, 6 bases at V and 2 bases at J, with 13 bases in the middle. This CDR3 reads CASRRLVEQETQYF. CDR3 nucleotides: TGTGCCAGTAGGAGACTAGTGGAGCAAGAGACCCAGTACTTC.

This clone was detected only a few times. This chain joins TRBV29-1 and TRBJ2-5, with unresolved D. Trimming took off 6 bases at V and 1 base at J, with 3 bases between the two ends. In germline, CDR1 is SQVTM, CDR2 ANQGSEA. The CDR3 is made up of 10 amino acids. CDR3 in DNA: TGCAGCGTCCTCCAAGAGACCCAGTACTTC. Amino acids: CSVLQETQYF.

This sequence joins TRBV14 and TRBJ2-2; no definite D call. The CDR3 is 12 amino acids. Trimming stripped 5 bases from V and 7 bases from J, with 8 bases between. Germline CDR1 is SGHDN and CDR2 is FVKESK. CDR3 sequence reads: CASSSERGELFF. The CDR3 nucleotides are TGTGCCAGCAGCTCGGAGCGCGGGGAGCTGTTTTTT.

The J gene is TRBJ2-5, the V gene TRBV4-1; no firm D call. V lost 1 base, J lost 2 bases, and 8 bases lay in between. The CDR3 covers 14 residues. CDR1 is MGHRA and CDR2 is YSYEKL in the germline V gene. The CDR3 bases are TGCGCCAGCAGCCAAGGAAATAGTCAAGAGACCCAGTACTTC. Protein sequence: CASSQGNSQETQYF.

The chain couples TRBV12-5 to TRBJ2-5, with D maybe TRBD1 (5 bases). The CDR3 is made up of 13 amino acids. Germline V gives CDR1 LGHNT, CDR2 FRNRAP. V dropped 1 base and J dropped 7 bases, with 10 bases sitting between them. The CDR3 nucleotides read TGTGCTAGTGGTTTGGACAGGTTTGGGACCCAGTACTTC. This gives the protein CASGLDRFGTQYF.

This clone has just a few counts. The V gene is TRBV5-1, the J gene TRBJ2-3; D possibly corresponds to TRBD2 (5 bases). V was trimmed by 4 bases and J by 0 bases, leaving 9 bases between them. This CDR3 is built from 14 residues. Germline loops: CDR1 SGHRS, CDR2 YFSETQ. This CDR3 reads CASSPTISTDTQYF. CDR3 nucleotide sequence: TGCGCCAGCAGCCCGACTATAAGCACAGATACGCAGTATTTT.

The chain is built from TRBV5-5 and TRBJ2-7, with 8 bases matching TRBD2. This CDR3 spans 13 amino acids. Per the germline V gene, CDR1 is SGHKS and CDR2 is YYEKEE (reference sequence). J was trimmed by 4 bases and V by 2 bases; bases with no gene match: 2. The CDR3 DNA reads as TGTGCCAGCAGCTTCGGGGGGGATTACGAGCAGTACTTC. Translation gives CASSFGGDYEQYF. Full variable domain (outside the CDR3, taken from reference TRBV5-5 and TRBJ2-7): DAGVTQSPTHLIKTRGQQVTLRCSPISGHKSVSWYQQVLGQGPQFIFQYYEKEERGRGNFPDRFSARQFPNYSSELNVNALLLGDSALYLCASSFGGDYEQYFGPGTRLTVT.

V gene TRBV4-3 combines with J gene TRBJ2-4; weak D call: TRBD1 (5 bases). CDR3 length: 15 amino acids. CDR1 and CDR2 (germline): LGHNA, YSLEER. V was clipped by 1 base and J by 0 bases, with 7 bases between them. CDR3 sequence (DNA): TGCGCCAGCAGCCAAGGGACATTAGCCAAAAACATTCAGTACTTC. It is translated as CASSQGTLAKNIQYF.

This clone occurred a few times. V usage is TRBV30 and J usage is TRBJ2-7; D is unclear. The CDR3 contains 12 residues. Trimming took 2 bases from V and 0 from J, leaving 5 bases between them. From germline, CDR1 is GTSNPN and CDR2 SVGIG (reference sequence). CDR3 in DNA: TGTGCCTGGAGTTTCCTCTCCTACGAGCAGTACTTC. Amino acids: CAWSFLSYEQYF.

A few counts support this clone. The J gene is TRBJ1-1, the V gene TRBV4-2; D remains ambiguous. The CDR3 contains 14 residues. The germline V gene has CDR1 LGHNA and CDR2 YNFKEQ. Trimming removed 4 bases at V and 0 bases at J, with 9 bases between. The CDR3 coding sequence is TGTGCCAGCAGCCCGCTGGGAGTGAACACTGAAGCTTTCTTT. Translating gives CASSPLGVNTEAFF.

This chain uses TRBV29-1 with TRBJ2-7; D perhaps matches TRBD2 (6 bases). The germline V and J ends were trimmed by 8 bases and 4 bases, with 15 bases remaining between them. Germline V gives CDR1 SQVTM, CDR2 ANQGSEA. There are 12 residues in the CDR3. Here the CDR3 DNA reads TGCAGCTACTCGGAGGGGCCGTACGAGCAGTACTTC. This encodes CSYSEGPYEQYF.

The rearrangement uses TRBV7-2 and TRBJ2-5, with 10 bases lining up with TRBD2. Germline CDR1 and CDR2: SGHTA and FQGNSA. Losses at the gene ends were 5 bases for V and 2 bases for J; bases not matched to a gene: 11. The CDR3 spans 17 residues. The CDR3 loop reads CASSPLGAGGWQETQYF. DNA for the CDR3: TGTGCCAGCAGCCCCCTAGGAGCGGGAGGGTGGCAAGAGACCCAGTACTTC.

This chain joins TRBV11-2 and TRBJ1-1; TRBD1 agrees at 7 bases. With 1 base clipped from V and 11 bases from J, the junction kept 7 bases outside the gene matches. Germline V gene lookup returns CDR1 SGHAT and CDR2 FQNNGV. The CDR3 runs to 13 residues. The CDR3 region is CASSLGLGTDAFF. DNA for the CDR3: TGTGCCAGCAGCTTAGGGCTGGGGACAGATGCTTTCTTT.

The chain couples TRBV7-6 to TRBJ2-4; TRBD2 might be the D (6 bases). Germline values: CDR1 SGHVS, CDR2 FNYEAQ. V was cut by 2 bases and J by 8 bases, with 10 bases left in between. The CDR3 has 13 residues. As DNA, the CDR3 is TGTGCCAGCAGCTTAAATGGAGGGGACATTCAGTACTTC. This translates into CASSLNGGDIQYF.

The CDR3 loop reads CAISRQGAYEQFF. The CDR3 DNA sequence: TGTGCCATCTCAAGACAGGGGGCCTATGAGCAGTTCTTC. The rearrangement joins TRBV27 to TRBJ2-1, with 10 bases that match TRBD1. Germline V lookup: CDR1 MNHEY, CDR2 SMNVEV (reference sequence). CDR3 size: 13 residues. Unmatched junction bases numbered 8, after V lost 10 bases and J lost 8 bases.

The rearrangement joins TRBV5-4 to TRBJ1-2; 8 positions agree with TRBD1. In germline, CDR1 is SGHNT, CDR2 YYREEE (reference sequence). There are 14 residues in the CDR3. The V gene end was trimmed by 4 bases and the J gene end by 6 bases; junction bases not matched to a gene: 8. CDR3 DNA sequence: TGTGCCAGCAGCCGTACCGGGACAGGAAATGGCTACACCTTC. Its protein is CASSRTGTGNGYTF.

Only a few counts were recorded for this clone. The V gene is TRBV7-7, the J gene TRBJ2-7, with TRBD1 as a possible D gene (5 bases). Germline V gene data show CDR1 as SSHAT and CDR2 as FNYEAQ (reference sequence). V shed 3 bases and J shed 4 bases, with 13 bases lying between them. There are 14 residues in the CDR3. The DNA for the CDR3 is TGTGCCAGCAGCTTCAGGGAAGGTGAATACGAGCAGTACTTC. Translation gives CASSFREGEYEQYF.

This rearrangement joins TRBV5-4 to TRBJ1-2, with 8 bases lining up with TRBD1. CDR3 length: 14 residues. Per the germline V gene, CDR1 is SGHNT and CDR2 is YYREEE (reference sequence). V shed 1 base, J shed 5 bases, and the junction held 4 bases outside the gene matches. CDR3 loop: CASSLIDRGYGYTF. The CDR3 bases are TGTGCCAGCAGCTTGATAGACAGGGGATATGGCTACACCTTC.